The 32 T cell receptor beta chains in this list originate from one sample, sequenced in a study of blood T cell repertoires in COVID-19 (dated by TCRdb to 2020 to 2021). The library was generated by the immunoSEQ multiplex PCR assay. The table comes from immuneACCESS by way of TCRdb, which keeps in-frame sequences with V and J called. Part of the clones is missing from these tables; in studies checked, under half for an unresolved V gene and the rest for unknown reasons. A total of about 230,000 clones appear in this sample, about 79% of them only once. The ten largest clones represent about 1.4% of the sample. Sequenced sample: peripheral blood. These TCRs come from a woman aged 40 to 50 who had recovered from COVID-19.

This clone was picked up one time. The CDR3 coding sequence is TGTGCCAGCAGCCAACTATTCGGCTTTAGCACGCAGTATTTT. Protein product: CASSQLFGFSTQYF. The V and J genes are TRBV4-2 and TRBJ2-3; D remains ambiguous. Germline CDR1 is LGHNA and CDR2 is YNFKEQ. Trimming stripped 2 bases from V and 9 bases from J, with 15 bases between. The CDR3 has 14 amino acids.

The chain recombines TRBV19 with TRBJ1-1; D is unresolved. Trimming took off 8 bases at V and 7 bases at J, with 23 bases between the two ends. Per germline, CDR1 LNHDA and CDR2 SQIVND (reference sequence). The CDR3 is made up of 15 amino acids. In DNA form, the CDR3 reads TGTGCCAGTCAAAAAGGCAGTGCCGTGGAGGGTGAAGCTTTCTTT. It translates to CASQKGSAVEGEAFF.

CDR3 DNA: TGTGCCAGCAGTGAATACCAGGCGGGGTATGGCTACACCTTC. Protein sequence: CASSEYQAGYGYTF. The rearrangement joins TRBV6-1 to TRBJ1-2, with unresolved D. The CDR3 consists of 14 residues. Trimming left V 2 bases short and J 5 bases short, with 12 bases between. Germline V gene lookup returns CDR1 MNHNS and CDR2 SASEGT.

The V gene is TRBV18, the J gene TRBJ2-5; weak D call: TRBD2 (5 bases). V lost 4 bases and J 2 bases, leaving 5 bases between the germline ends. Looked up from germline, CDR1 is KGHSH and CDR2 is LQKENI. This CDR3 has 12 residues. CDR3 bases: TGTGCCAGCTCACGGGAGCAAGAGACCCAGTACTTC. Translation: CASSREQETQYF.

This rearrangement joins TRBV19 to TRBJ1-1, with D possibly TRBD1 on 6 matching bases. The V and J ends lost 3 bases and 10 bases respectively, with 9 bases between them. The CDR3 has 11 amino acids. Per the germline V gene, CDR1 is LNHDA and CDR2 is SQIVND (reference sequence). This CDR3 is CASSMGAGAFF. Here the CDR3 DNA reads TGTGCCAGTAGTATGGGGGCCGGAGCTTTCTTT.

The rearrangement links TRBV18 to TRBJ1-4; 8 bases line up with TRBD1. CDR3 length: 15 amino acids. Germline values: CDR1 KGHSH, CDR2 LQKENI. Germline trimming cut 1 base from V and 2 bases from J; bases unmatched to any gene: 0. CDR3 in amino acids: CASSPRDRTNEKLFF. The CDR3 nucleotides read TGTGCCAGCTCACCACGGGACAGGACTAATGAAAAACTGTTTTTT.

V gene TRBV7-3 combines with J gene TRBJ2-1; TRBD2 agrees at 7 bases. The CDR3 has 13 residues. The ends lost 1 base at V and 10 bases at J; junction bases unmatched: 4. Per germline, CDR1 SGHTA and CDR2 FQGTGA. The CDR3 DNA follows: TGTGCCAGCAGCTTAAGTTCGGGGGGAGAGCAGTTCTTC. This codes for CASSLSSGGEQFF.

J is TRBJ1-4 and V is TRBV18, with D perhaps TRBD1 (5 bases). CDR3 length: 15 amino acids. V was shortened by 0 bases and J by 8 bases, with 13 bases between the two germline ends. The germline V gene encodes CDR1 KGHSH and CDR2 LQKENI. This CDR3 reads CASSPPSRVREKLFF. The CDR3 DNA reads as TGTGCCAGCTCACCACCGAGCAGGGTGCGGGAAAAACTGTTTTTT.

This clone was seen just once. V usage is TRBV6-6 and J usage is TRBJ2-5; 8 nucleotides align to TRBD2. There are 14 residues in the CDR3. V gave up 6 bases and J gave up 4 bases; unmatched junction bases: 7. Looked up from germline, CDR1 is MNHNY and CDR2 is SVGAGI (reference sequence). CDR3 sequence (DNA): TGTGCCAGCAGAAGCCACGGGGGGGCAGAGACCCAGTACTTC. Amino acid sequence: CASRSHGGAETQYF.

The J gene is TRBJ2-7, the V gene TRBV5-1, with TRBD1 matching over 8 bases. This CDR3 contains 13 residues. The trim removed 3 bases at V and 5 bases at J, leaving 4 bases unmatched. The germline CDR1 and CDR2 sequences are SGHRS and YFSETQ. CDR3 DNA: TGCGCCAGCAGCTACTTACAGGGGGACGAGCAGTACTTC. It yields the protein CASSYLQGDEQYF. The complete variable domain, with remaining parts taken from reference TRBV5-1 and TRBJ2-7, reads KAGVTQTPRYLIKTRGQQVTLSCSPISGHRSVSWYQQTPGQGLQFLFEYFSETQRNKGNFPGRFSGRQFSNSRSEMNVSTLELGDSALYLCASSYLQGDEQYFGPGTRLTVT.

For the CDR3, the DNA is TGTGCCATCAGTGCCGCTCGGACAGGGGAAAGGCACGAGCAGTACTTC. Translated, it gives CAISAARTGERHEQYF. The genes are TRBV10-3 and TRBJ2-7; 9 bases match TRBD1. The germline gives CDR1 ENHRY, CDR2 SYGVKD. The trim removed 4 bases at V and 5 bases at J, leaving 12 bases unmatched. The CDR3 spans 16 residues.

This rearrangement joins TRBV19 to TRBJ1-2; 9 bases line up with TRBD1. The CDR3 is 13 amino acids. Germline V gene data show CDR1 as LNHDA and CDR2 as SQIVND (reference sequence). V trimming: 5 bases; J trimming: 7 bases; junction bases outside the gene matches: 5. CDR3 sequence (DNA): TGTGCCAGTAGTTCCGGGACAGGGTCTGGCTACACCTTC. It encodes CASSSGTGSGYTF.

Turning to this clone: This sample includes further DNA sequences coding for the same CDR3. The chain is built from TRBV11-3 and TRBJ1-1; 7 nucleotides match TRBD1. The CDR3 is 13 amino acids. Germline CDR1 SGHNT, CDR2 YENEEA. V lost 4 bases to trimming and J lost 2 bases; unmatched junction nucleotides: 1. As DNA, the CDR3 is TGTGCCAGCAGCTGGACAGGCAACACTGAAGCTTTCTTT. Protein: CASSWTGNTEAFF.

V and J are TRBV16 and TRBJ2-5; 8 bases are a match to TRBD2. The CDR3 spans 13 residues. With 4 bases clipped from V and 4 bases from J, the junction kept 2 bases outside the gene matches. CDR1 KGHSY and CDR2 FQNENV come from the germline V gene. CDR3 protein: CASSRLALETQYF. CDR3 nucleotide sequence: TGTGCCAGCAGCCGACTAGCGCTAGAGACCCAGTACTTC.

The rearrangement uses TRBV5-1 and TRBJ2-2; 7 bases are a match to TRBD1. In germline, CDR1 is SGHRS, CDR2 YFSETQ. The CDR3 spans 16 residues. V shed 0 bases and J 3 bases; nucleotides not matched to a gene: 5. In DNA form, the CDR3 reads TGCGCCAGCAGCTTGGGTGCAGGGACAGACACCGGGGAGCTGTTTTTT. Encoded protein: CASSLGAGTDTGELFF.

V is TRBV27 and J is TRBJ2-1; TRBD2 aligns across 9 bases. Germline values: CDR1 MNHEY, CDR2 SMNVEV (reference sequence). The junction had 10 bases not matched to a gene; V was cut back by 7 bases and J by 6 bases. The CDR3 is made up of 15 amino acids. CDR3 sequence reads: CASKISSGVTNEQFF. CDR3 sequence (DNA): TGTGCCAGCAAAATATCTAGCGGGGTAACCAATGAGCAGTTCTTC.

The chain joins TRBV7-8 to TRBJ1-6; D remains ambiguous. V lost 2 bases and J lost 8, with 13 bases in between. Germline loops: CDR1 SGHVS, CDR2 FQNEAQ. The CDR3 consists of 15 residues. CDR3 amino acids: CASSLSGRRDSPLHF. The CDR3 region has the DNA TGTGCCAGCAGCTTATCCGGGAGACGGGATTCACCCCTCCACTTT.

The CDR3 protein is CASSQGRQETQYF. CDR3 in DNA: TGTGCCAGCAGCCAAGGTCGGCAAGAGACCCAGTACTTC. V and J are TRBV3-1 (or the pseudogene TRBV3-2) and TRBJ2-5; D unresolved. V lost 1 base to trimming and J lost 2 bases, with 5 bases between them. Germline-derived CDR1 and CDR2 are LGHDT and YNNKEL (reference sequence). CDR3 length equals 13 residues.

The chain links TRBV7-2 to TRBJ2-5, with D perhaps matching TRBD1 (5 bases). The CDR3 runs to 14 residues. The V end lost 3 bases, the J end lost 2 bases, and 10 bases lay between the germline ends. CDR1 SGHTA and CDR2 FQGNSA come from the germline V gene. In DNA, the CDR3 is TGTGCCAGCAGCTTTCGACAGAGTCAAGAGACCCAGTACTTC. Translation gives CASSFRQSQETQYF.

V is TRBV7-3 and J is TRBJ2-3; 7 bases match TRBD1. Germline CDR1 is SGHTA and CDR2 is FQGTGA. V gave up 4 bases and J gave up 4 bases; unmatched junction bases: 5. This CDR3 has 14 residues. CDR3 in amino acids: CASSSGQTSDTQYF. CDR3 coding DNA: TGTGCCAGCAGCTCGGGACAGACATCAGATACGCAGTATTTT.

This chain connects TRBV19 to TRBJ2-5; 9 nucleotides match TRBD2. The V gene end was trimmed by 2 bases and the J gene end by 1 base; junction bases not matched to a gene: 2. CDR1 is LNHDA, CDR2 SQIVND, per germline (reference sequence). The CDR3 is 15 amino acids. The CDR3 DNA reads as TGTGCCAGTAGTATAAGCGGGGGGCCCCAAGAGACCCAGTACTTC. Encoded protein: CASSISGGPQETQYF.

The chain combines TRBV5-4 with TRBJ2-7; 9 bases fit TRBD1. V shed 3 bases and J 2 bases; nucleotides not matched to a gene: 6. This CDR3 comprises 15 residues. Germline V CDR1 and CDR2: SGHNT, YYREEE (reference sequence). The CDR3 DNA reads as TGTGCCAGCAGCTCAACCGGGACAGGGACCTACGAGCAGTACTTC. Translated, it gives CASSSTGTGTYEQYF.

Details on this clone: At one end, the junction sequence differs from germline, possibly due to a read error. The rearrangement links TRBV5-1 to TRBJ2-2; D is perhaps TRBD1 (5 bases). The CDR3 runs to 15 residues. Germline-derived CDR1 and CDR2 are SGHRS and YFSETQ. This CDR3 is CATSRDRDNTGELFF. CDR3 bases: TGCGCCACCAGCCGAGACAGAGATAACACCGGGGAGCTGTTTTTT. The full variable domain, with the rest looked up from reference TRBV5-1 and TRBJ2-2, is KAGVTQTPRYLIKTRGQQVTLSCSPISGHRSVSWYQQTPGQGLQFLFEYFSETQRNKGNFPGRFSGRQFSNSRSEMNVSTLELGDSALYLCATSRDRDNTGELFFGEGSRLTVL.

The chain employs TRBV15 and TRBJ1-1; D ambiguous. The CDR3 loop spans 13 amino acids. Looked up from germline, CDR1 is LNHNV and CDR2 is YYDKDF (reference sequence). Trimming took 0 bases from V and 4 from J, leaving 6 bases between them. Here the CDR3 reads CATSRDPGTEAFF. The CDR3 DNA reads as TGTGCCACCAGCAGAGATCCAGGCACTGAAGCTTTCTTT.

J is TRBJ2-3 and V is TRBV2, with no clear D. The CDR3 runs 13 residues. Germline CDR1 and CDR2: SNHLY and FYNNEI. Trimming shortened V by 7 bases and J by 0 bases, and 8 bases separated the two germline ends. The DNA of the CDR3 is TGTGCCAGCATGCGGAGCAGCACAGATACGCAGTATTTT. This translates into CASMRSSTDTQYF.

The rearrangement joins TRBV21-1 to TRBJ2-7; TRBD1, the table's D call, lacks a check against the DNA. TRBV21-1 is a documented pseudogene. The CDR3 contains 16 residues. This CDR3 is CASSTKRQGPIHEQYF. The CDR3 DNA reads TGTGCCAGCAGCACGAAGAGACAGGGCCCCATCCACGAGCAGTACTTC.

This clone was seen a handful of times. In nucleotides, the CDR3 is TGTGCCAGCAGCTTAGTTCGGTTCTCTGGAAACACCATATATTTT. Its protein is CASSLVRFSGNTIYF. The chain links TRBV7-2 to TRBJ1-3; no firm D call. Germline V gene data show CDR1 as SGHTA and CDR2 as FQGNSA. With 1 base removed from V and 0 bases from J, the gap between germline ends came to 7 bases. The CDR3 is 15 residues long.

This clone was recorded a few times. The rearrangement links TRBV12-3 or TRBV12-4 to TRBJ2-3; D is uncertain. Trimming took 3 bases from V and 2 from J, leaving 6 bases between them. The CDR3 is made up of 13 amino acids. This chain's CDR3 is CASSFGDTDTQYF. The CDR3 DNA sequence: TGTGCCAGCAGTTTTGGAGACACAGATACGCAGTATTTT.

The CDR3 is CASSYSMKRGTYEQYF. The DNA of the CDR3 is TGTGCCAGCAGTTACTCGATGAAGCGGGGGACCTACGAGCAGTACTTC. This chain joins TRBV6-2 or TRBV6-3 and TRBJ2-7; 8 bases map to TRBD2. The CDR3 spans 16 residues. Trimming took 0 bases from V and 2 from J; bases not matched to a gene: 6. Germline-derived CDR1 and CDR2 are MNHEY and SVGEGT.

This chain uses TRBV7-9 with TRBJ1-1; weak D call: TRBD1 (6 bases). Germline CDR1 and CDR2: SEHNR and FQNEAQ (reference sequence). The CDR3 runs 14 residues. Trimming removed 3 bases at V and 3 bases at J, with 11 bases between. CDR3 region: CASSFGGGHTEAFF. The CDR3 nucleotides are TGTGCCAGCAGCTTTGGGGGGGGGCACACTGAAGCTTTCTTT.

The chain links TRBV3-1 (or the pseudogene TRBV3-2) to TRBJ2-3; TRBD2 might be the D (6 bases). Germline lookup yields CDR1 LGHDT and CDR2 YNNKEL (reference sequence). Deletions cut 5 bases from V and 2 bases from J, with 11 bases between. This CDR3 comprises 14 residues. DNA for the CDR3: TGTGCCAGCAGCTACGGACTACCCACAGATACGCAGTATTTT. This encodes CASSYGLPTDTQYF.

The DNA for the CDR3 is TGTGCCAGCAGTGAACCGGGTTCTAAGGAGTACTTC. It is translated as CASSEPGSKEYF. The chain carries TRBV25-1 and TRBJ2-7; D remains unclear. Deletions cut 2 bases from V and 11 bases from J, with 13 bases between. CDR3 length: 12 amino acids. Germline lookup yields CDR1 MGHDK and CDR2 SYGVNS.